This TCR beta chain was profiled in a study of blood T cell repertoires in COVID-19. Study in general: The United States, Italy and Spain were the sources of the acute and convalescent COVID-19 samples. PBMCs, B-cell-depleted T cells, or T cells were the source of the cDNA or gDNA that made up the material.

In the original workflow: Researchers report that nucleated cell counts were estimated from reference gene primer amplification. This table comes from immunoSEQ multiplex PCR, and its TCRdb copy is limited to in-frame clones, with some not included. V and J calls and clone size are those listed in that table; D and trimming were worked out from the DNA. The sample includes 200,000 to 250,000 clones, roughly four fifths of them seen just once. This clone was found a few times. The CDR3 contains 14 residues. Germline V gene lookup returns CDR1 SGHNT and CDR2 YYREEE (reference sequence). V shed 1 base, J shed 4 bases, and the junction held 3 bases outside the gene matches.

The receptor comes from a woman aged 55-69 years with acute or convalescent COVID-19. The sequencing sample was made of peripheral blood. The rearrangement links TRBV5-4 to TRBJ1-1; 8 nucleotides match TRBD1. The CDR3 here is CASSLTGGTTEAFF. The CDR3 coding sequence is TGTGCCAGCAGCTTGACAGGGGGGACCACTGAAGCTTTCTTT. Full variable domain (missing parts from reference TRBV5-4 and TRBJ1-1): ETGVTQSPTHLIKTRGQQVTLRCSSQSGHNTVSWYQQALGQGPQFIFQYYREEENGRGNFPPRFSGLQFPNYSSELNVNALELDDSALYLCASSLTGGTTEAFFGQGTRLTVV.